What follows describes a single T cell receptor beta chain. It lacks a known antigen. Base-call qualities are not available, and no considerably larger clone is one nucleotide away. The CDR3 goes from the cysteine to the phenylalanine over 11 residues. Solely the CDR3 DNA is kept, with 33 bases framed from the first base. The germline V gene encodes CDR1 LNHNV and CDR2 YYDKDF (reference sequence). The junction shows trimming of 4 bases on V and 6 bases on J, plus 4 bases between the germline ends. Participants in the prospective study were enrolled through a virtual design, were aged about 18 to 100 years, and lived in about two dozen United States geographic areas. In the prospective study, participants were assigned to cohorts based on the clinical history participants reported in a screening survey and a study questionnaire. Recovered participants in ImmuneRACE Cohort 3 were defined as having two consecutive negative NP/OP PCR tests, clearance from a healthcare professional, or resolution of symptoms. In the prospective study, mobile phlebotomists collected whole blood, serum and a nasopharyngeal or oropharyngeal swab from each participant. Additional blood draws and questionnaires over an approximately two-month period could optionally be provided by prospective study participants. Prospective study blood samples were shipped either frozen or at room temperature before DNA extraction.

This entry comes from a study of blood T cell repertoires in COVID-19 (dated by TCRdb to the early 2020s). Study-wide context: Samples covering the acute and convalescent phases of COVID-19 were provided by collaborators in the United States, Italy and Spain. The samples were drawn from the first 160 participants of the ongoing ImmuneRACE study and from 1,254 subjects provided by 6 global collaborators. Where available, HLA class I and class II types were taken from metadata supplied by the sample provider and were not determined by assay-based typing. A de-identified subject ID, COVID-19 status, age in years and sex were almost always included in the sample metadata. The material from the prospective study consisted of cDNA or gDNA derived from T cells, B-cell-depleted T cells, or PBMCs. Deeply sampled blood TCRbeta repertoires from subjects exposed to, actively infected with, or recovered from COVID-19 were included in the dataset. The repertoires were released in a freely available public database meant as a resource for research on the immune response to SARS-CoV-2. Broad study findings and their caveats: How much clinical and demographic metadata was included differed by source and by participant, and the metadata was provided uncurated.

TCRbeta CDR3 regions were amplified from genomic DNA using the immunoSEQ Assay, a bias-controlled multiplex PCR. Per the original workflow: Within the assay, amplification of reference gene primers was used to estimate how many nucleated cells each sample contained. To quantify the absolute abundance of each unique TCRbeta CDR3 rearrangement, sequence reads were collapsed and filtered. Productive Simpson clonality was computed per sample as the square root of Simpson's diversity index over productive rearrangements. The clones in this table, taken by TCRdb from immuneACCESS, are in-frame only. Not every clone is retained; where verified, under half of the shortfall comes from an unresolved V gene, and the cause of the rest is unknown. From that table come the V and J calls and clone size; the DNA was used to work out D and trimming. Counted in this sample were a few hundred thousand clones; 65% to 85% of them appeared once. The ten largest make up about 7% of the sample.

The clonotype originates from a woman in her thirties or forties who had recovered from COVID-19. Sequenced input: PBMCs or T cells enriched from blood (not recorded which). The sequence joins TRBV15 to TRBJ2-1; no D gene call is confident. CDR3 loop: CATSTGNEQFF. Here is the DNA: TGTGCCACCAGCACGGGCAATGAGCAGTTCTTC.